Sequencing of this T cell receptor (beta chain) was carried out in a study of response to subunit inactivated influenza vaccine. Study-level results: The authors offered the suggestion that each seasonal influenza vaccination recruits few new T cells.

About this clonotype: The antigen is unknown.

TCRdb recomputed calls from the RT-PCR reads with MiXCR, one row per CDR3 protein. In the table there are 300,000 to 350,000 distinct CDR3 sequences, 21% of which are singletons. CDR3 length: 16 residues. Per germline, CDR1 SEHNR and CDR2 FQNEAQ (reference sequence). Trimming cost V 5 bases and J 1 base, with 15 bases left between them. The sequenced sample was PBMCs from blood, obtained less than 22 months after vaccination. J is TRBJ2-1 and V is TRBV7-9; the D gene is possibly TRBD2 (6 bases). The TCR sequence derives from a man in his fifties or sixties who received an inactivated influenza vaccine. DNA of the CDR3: TGTGCCAGCAGCCCCCGTTTAGCGGAATCCTACAATGAGCAGTTCTTC. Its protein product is CASSPRLAESYNEQFF.